Following are 20 T cell receptor beta chains from one sample sequenced in a study of cytomegalovirus exposure and HLA in healthy donors (dated by TCRdb to the late 2010s). Receptors were amplified or captured by the immunoSEQ multiplex PCR assay. For the multiplex PCR, a mixture combining 60 forward primers for TCR Vbeta segments and 13 reverse primers for TCR Jbeta segments was used. TCRdb's version of the immuneACCESS table is confined to in-frame rearrangements and falls short of the full clone set. An unresolved V gene accounts for under half of the shortfall where checked; the remainder is of unknown origin. Within this sample are about 160,000 clones, with roughly 81% of them counted one time only. The ten largest clones take up about 2% of the sample. Sequences were obtained from PBMCs. These TCRs come from a man between 18 and 35 years old in good health and CMV-seropositive.

V and J are TRBV5-6 and TRBJ1-2; possible D gene TRBD1, 6 bases. CDR1 and CDR2 from the germline V gene are SGHDT and YYEEEE. There are 14 residues in the CDR3. Trimming shortened V by 6 bases and J by 2 bases, and 14 bases separated the two germline ends. The CDR3 region has the DNA TGTGCCAGCAACCGGGACACACGGAACTATGGCTACACCTTC. Its protein is CASNRDTRNYGYTF.

The rearrangement joins TRBV2 to TRBJ1-3, with TRBD1 matching over 7 bases. The V gene's germline CDR1 is SNHLY and CDR2 FYNNEI. V shed 6 bases and J 0 bases; nucleotides not matched to a gene: 5. This CDR3 has 15 residues. DNA of the CDR3: TGTGCCAGCAGGGGGACAGCGTTCTCTGGAAACACCATATATTTT. It specifies CASRGTAFSGNTIYF.

The chain employs TRBV5-1 and TRBJ2-1, with 12 bases that match TRBD2. Germline-derived CDR1 and CDR2 are SGHRS and YFSETQ. The CDR3 extends over 16 amino acids. V trimming: 0 bases; J trimming: 6 bases; junction bases outside the gene matches: 4. Here the CDR3 reads CASSLVLAGGRNEQFF. The CDR3 DNA reads as TGCGCCAGCAGCTTGGTGCTAGCGGGGGGGCGCAATGAGCAGTTCTTC.

The chain recombines TRBV6-5 with TRBJ1-1; D is unresolved. Trimming shortened V by 0 bases and J by 1 base, and 12 bases separated the two germline ends. CDR1 and CDR2 (germline): MNHEY, SVGAGI. This CDR3 has 16 amino acids. CDR3 nucleotide sequence: TGTGCCAGCAGTTACTCAGGGAGTTTCCAGAACACTGAAGCTTTCTTT. Translating gives CASSYSGSFQNTEAFF.

The J gene is TRBJ2-2, the V gene TRBV7-6; no definite D call. V was cut by 1 base and J by 0 bases, with 6 bases left in between. CDR1 and CDR2 (germline): SGHVS, FNYEAQ. CDR3 length: 15 residues. The CDR3 DNA reads as TGTGCCAGCAGCTTAGGAACGGCGAACACCGGGGAGCTGTTTTTT. It yields the protein CASSLGTANTGELFF.

The chain carries TRBV6-1 and TRBJ2-7; D is possibly TRBD1 (5 bases). The CDR3 runs 15 residues. Germline CDR1 is MNHNS and CDR2 is SASEGT. V lost 0 bases, J lost 0 bases, and 9 bases lay in between. The chain's CDR3 is CASSEAERGSYEQYF. The CDR3 region has the DNA TGTGCCAGCAGTGAAGCCGAAAGGGGCTCCTACGAGCAGTACTTC.

To note about this clone: Germline and junction disagree at one end, which may indicate a read error. This sequence joins TRBV2 and TRBJ1-4; 7 bases map to TRBD1. This CDR3 is built from 11 residues. Germline V gene lookup returns CDR1 SNHLY and CDR2 FYNNEI. The CDR3 region has the DNA TGTGCCAGCAGTAGGACAGGAGTTGTGTCTTTT. Translating it yields CASSRTGVVSF.

The genes are TRBV6-5 and TRBJ2-3, with 9 bases lining up with TRBD2. In germline, CDR1 is MNHEY, CDR2 SVGAGI. This CDR3 is built from 15 residues. V lost 8 bases and J lost 2; bases outside the gene matches: 8. Here the CDR3 reads CASCPAGGLTDTQYF. The CDR3 DNA is TGTGCCAGCTGTCCAGCGGGGGGCCTCACAGATACGCAGTATTTT.

In its sample, this clone was seen once. V is TRBV27 and J is TRBJ2-7; possible D gene TRBD2, 6 bases. V was cut by 2 bases and J by 6 bases, with 8 bases left in between. This CDR3 has 12 amino acids. CDR1 MNHEY and CDR2 SMNVEV come from the germline V gene (reference sequence). The CDR3 is CASSLIGGEQYF. The CDR3 DNA is TGTGCCAGCAGTTTAATCGGGGGCGAGCAGTACTTC.

This clone was counted a few times. The V and J genes are TRBV6-5 and TRBJ2-7; 8 bases are shared with TRBD1. V was pared by 6 bases and J by 5 bases, with 9 bases of the junction left unmatched. This CDR3 comprises 14 residues. Germline-derived CDR1 and CDR2 are MNHEY and SVGAGI. The CDR3: CASRRTQGVHEQYF. CDR3 DNA sequence: TGTGCCAGCAGGCGTACACAGGGGGTACACGAGCAGTACTTC.

This clone appeared a single time. The chain recombines TRBV6-1 with TRBJ2-7, with 8 bases fitting TRBD1. The CDR3 has 15 residues. V shed 0 bases, J shed 9 bases, and the junction held 10 bases outside the gene matches. Germline lookup yields CDR1 MNHNS and CDR2 SASEGT. CDR3 residues: CASSEAPAGQVRQYF. CDR3 sequence (DNA): TGTGCCAGCAGTGAAGCTCCGGCGGGACAGGTTCGGCAGTACTTC.

The gene calls are TRBV5-1 and TRBJ1-6; D remains unclear. CDR1 and CDR2 from the germline V gene are SGHRS and YFSETQ. Trimming took 0 bases from V and 2 from J, leaving 9 bases between them. The CDR3 runs 16 residues. CDR3 residues: CASSLEATTYNSPLHF. As DNA, the CDR3 is TGCGCCAGCAGCTTGGAGGCAACTACCTATAATTCACCCCTCCACTTT.

The rearrangement links TRBV7-8 to TRBJ1-5; 7 bases fit TRBD1. The CDR3 loop spans 15 amino acids. V was pared by 4 bases and J by 4 bases, with 7 bases of the junction left unmatched. Germline CDR1 reads SGHVS; CDR2 reads FQNEAQ. The CDR3 DNA sequence: TGTGCCAGCAGCTCATCGACAGGGATAAATCAGCCCCAGCATTTT. Protein: CASSSSTGINQPQHF.

The chain is built from TRBV6-5 and TRBJ1-1; D not resolved. This CDR3 spans 13 amino acids. In germline, CDR1 is MNHEY, CDR2 SVGAGI. V lost 0 bases and J lost 7, with 9 bases in between. CDR3 nucleotide sequence: TGTGCCAGCAGTTACTCGGAGACGGGTGAAGCTTTCTTT. This encodes CASSYSETGEAFF.

The V call is TRBV9, the J call TRBJ2-3; TRBD2 aligns across 9 bases. The CDR3 has 17 amino acids. Germline assignment: CDR1 SGDLS and CDR2 YYNGEE. Unmatched junction bases numbered 8, after V lost 0 bases and J lost 3 bases. CDR3 nucleotides: TGTGCCAGCAGCGTAGAGGCTAGCGGGGCTTGGACAGATACGCAGTATTTT. It specifies CASSVEASGAWTDTQYF.

The genes are TRBV5-1 and TRBJ2-5, with D uncertain. This CDR3 has 15 amino acids. Looked up from germline, CDR1 is SGHRS and CDR2 is YFSETQ. The ends were cut back, 0 bases at V and 1 base at J, with 10 bases in the middle. CDR3 residues: CASSLAPGPQETQYF. CDR3 bases: TGCGCCAGCAGCTTGGCCCCAGGCCCCCAAGAGACCCAGTACTTC.

This clone appeared a single time. The genes are TRBV25-1 and TRBJ2-1; 7 nucleotides align to TRBD2. The CDR3 is 16 residues long. CDR1 and CDR2 (germline): MGHDK, SYGVNS. V dropped 1 base and J dropped 4; count of bases not matched to a gene: 7. CDR3: CASSESTSGVYNEQFF. CDR3 DNA: TGTGCCAGCAGTGAATCCACCAGCGGGGTTTACAATGAGCAGTTCTTC.

The chain recombines TRBV29-1 with TRBJ2-1; a weak D match, TRBD1 (6 bases). Per the germline V gene, CDR1 is SQVTM and CDR2 is ANQGSEA. This CDR3 has 12 residues. The CDR3 DNA reads as TGCAGTACCACAGGGTCTAGCAATGAGCAGTTCTTC. It translates to CSTTGSSNEQFF.

The genes are TRBV2 and TRBJ2-5; tentatively, D is TRBD1 (5 bases). The DNA end lines up better with TRBJ2-7; the J call may be wrong. This CDR3 is 13 amino acids long. The germline V gene has CDR1 SNHLY and CDR2 FYNNEI. CDR3 coding DNA: TGTGCCAGCAGTGAATCAGGGTCCCACGAGCAGTACTTC. It encodes CASSESGSHEQYF.

The chain carries TRBV7-2 and TRBJ1-2; TRBD1 might be the D (5 bases). The germline V gene has CDR1 SGHTA and CDR2 FQGNSA. The ends were cut back, 1 base at V and 12 bases at J, with 18 bases in the middle. The length of the CDR3 is 14 residues. The CDR3 coding sequence is TGTGCCAGCAGCTTAGTGTGGGGCCAGGGTCAAGACACCTTC. Protein product: CASSLVWGQGQDTF.